This TCR beta chain was found in a study of tumor-infiltrating lymphocytes in oesophageal squamous cell carcinoma. Via MiXCR, TCRdb re-called the PCR reads, giving one row per CDR3 protein. The sample carries some 14,000 distinct CDR3 sequences, roughly half recorded once. V lost 5 bases and J lost 2, with 10 bases in between. Germline CDR1 is LNHDA and CDR2 is SQIVND (reference sequence). The CDR3 covers 14 residues. Ten or more counts support this clonotype. This receptor was identified in a male donor with esophageal squamous cell carcinoma. The chain carries TRBV19 and TRBJ1-5, with D hard to call. Specimen: blood. The CDR3 sequence: CASSGQDRNQPQHF. The CDR3 DNA sequence: TGTGCCAGTAGTGGGCAGGACCGCAATCAGCCCCAGCATTTT.